The entry that follows covers one TCR beta chain sequence. This sample stems from a study of T-cell memory formation after mild COVID-19. About the study: Largely, the TCR clusters proved donor specific.

This CDR3 comprises 15 residues. V lost 5 bases, J lost 3 bases, and 17 bases lay in between. TCRdb analysed the 5' RACE reads with MiXCR anew, one entry per CDR3 protein. Among hundreds of thousands of distinct CDR3 sequences listed, 18% were seen once. The sequenced sample consisted of PBMCs or a T cell subset sorted from them (not recorded which). The V call is TRBV12-3 or TRBV12-4, the J call TRBJ2-7; weak D call: TRBD2 (5 bases). The clonotype was recovered from an adult woman who had mild COVID-19 (a few samples of this study predate the infection). Cell type and time point are not known. CDR3 loop: CASSPLLGMSYEQYF. In DNA form, the CDR3 reads TGTGCCAGCAGTCCACTACTAGGGATGAGCTACGAGCAGTACTTC.